These T cell receptor beta chains were read from a single sample in a study of beta chain features in type 1 diabetes. Repertoires were generated with immunoSEQ multiplex PCR, while TCRdb's copy carries only in-frame clones and drops some. The sample records 300,000 or so clones, approximately 8% being singletons. Sample: central memory CD4+ T cells from blood. All receptors derive from a woman aged 18 to 35 in good health. The CDR3 runs from the conserved cysteine through the conserved F or W.

V gene | CDR3 length | CDR3 protein
TRBV7-9 | 15 | CASSLVASGTETQYF
TRBV7-2 | 11 | CASTTRETQYF
TRBV7-2 | 12 | CASSRFQGEAFF
TRBV28 | 16 | CASRTSAGQGPYGYTF
TRBV28 | 15 | CASVNRGQLKETQYF
TRBV25-1 | 15 | CASSDSQGAKNIQYF
TRBV7-2 | 11 | CASSLSVEQFF
TRBV28 | 16 | CASNPLAGGDTDTQYF
TRBV4-1 | 17 | CASSQKKGLQGTNEQFF
TRBV19 | 14 | CSGLWERSVDEQFF
TRBV7-2 | 14 | CASSSDRGSDEQYF
TRBV4-1 | 15 | CASSRPGATGDIQYF
TRBV11-2 | 14 | CASSQDARKETQYF
TRBV6-1 | 14 | CASSATGTGTRRFF
TRBV5-4 | 14 | CASRLDRGSNEQFF